This TCR beta chain was sequenced during a study of beta chain features in type 1 diabetes. This clone was detected only a few times. As yet, its antigen is unknown. Sequencing targeted expressed TCRB transcripts, as all isolated RNA had been reverse transcribed. Some clones are missing from TCRdb's copy, which holds only in-frame ones; the method was immunoSEQ multiplex PCR. The sample includes 300,000 to 350,000 clones, approximately 13% of them seen just once. Study-wide results and limits: Shorter TCRB CDR3s, moderately but significantly so, marked every one of the four CD4+ subsets in Type 1 diabetes patients.

This CDR3 region has 15 residues. Germline V gene data show CDR1 as MNHNS and CDR2 as SASEGT. Deletions cut 3 bases from V and 1 base from J, with 12 bases between. The source is a woman aged 18 to 35 with type 1 diabetes. The gene calls are TRBV6-1 and TRBJ1-2; weak D call: TRBD1 (6 bases). Sequencing used naive CD4+ T cells from blood. CDR3 nucleotide sequence: TGTGCCAGCAGTGACGGCCCAGGGGATAACTATGGCTACACCTTC. Residues: CASSDGPGDNYGYTF.